Below are 22 T cell receptor beta chains sequenced from a single sample in a study of blood T cell repertoires in COVID-19. The data were produced by immunoSEQ multiplex PCR, yet TCRdb's version contains in-frame clones alone and is incomplete. The table includes about 130,000 clones, about four fifths detected once. The sequenced sample consisted of peripheral blood. The receptor set was obtained from a man in his forties with active or convalescent COVID-19.

This chain uses TRBV4-1 with TRBJ1-4, with 11 bases matching TRBD1. V lost 4 bases to trimming and J lost 5 bases; unmatched junction nucleotides: 12. Germline lookup yields CDR1 MGHRA and CDR2 YSYEKL. This CDR3 is built from 18 residues. The CDR3 sequence is CASSLGQGASVGNEKLFF. The CDR3 DNA sequence: TGCGCCAGCAGCCTTGGACAGGGGGCCTCAGTAGGGAATGAAAAACTGTTTTTT.

The CDR3 bases are TGTGCCAGCAGCCAACCTAGGGGGACTAGCGGGGGGGCCCCCCCAGATACGCAGTATTTT. Residues: CASSQPRGTSGGAPPDTQYF. The chain employs TRBV3-1 (or the pseudogene TRBV3-2) and TRBJ2-3, with 16 bases lining up with TRBD2. J was trimmed by 4 bases and V by 2 bases; bases with no gene match: 12. Germline V lookup: CDR1 LGHDT, CDR2 YNNKEL (reference sequence). CDR3 length equals 20 residues.

V gene TRBV5-6 combines with J gene TRBJ1-2; D gene ambiguous. V was pared by 4 bases and J by 3 bases, with 7 bases between. Germline V gene lookup returns CDR1 SGHDT and CDR2 YYEEEE. This CDR3 contains 12 residues. CDR3 bases: TGTGCCAGCAGCCGGAGAGACTATGGCTACACCTTC. It is translated as CASSRRDYGYTF.

This clone occurred a few times. This chain joins TRBV5-1 and TRBJ1-5, with 9 bases lining up with TRBD1. Trimming cost V 5 bases and J 5 bases; bases outside gene matches: 8. CDR1 and CDR2 (germline): SGHRS, YFSETQ. The CDR3 is made up of 15 amino acids. The CDR3 loop is CASRPTGTGHQPQHF. The DNA of the CDR3 is TGCGCCAGCAGGCCAACCGGGACAGGGCATCAGCCCCAGCATTTT. Variable domain in full (rest from reference TRBV5-1 and TRBJ1-5): KAGVTQTPRYLIKTRGQQVTLSCSPISGHRSVSWYQQTPGQGLQFLFEYFSETQRNKGNFPGRFSGRQFSNSRSEMNVSTLELGDSALYLCASRPTGTGHQPQHFGDGTRLSIL.

Regarding this clone: One end of the junction does not line up with germline, which may come from a read error. This chain joins TRBV7-7 and TRBJ2-1, with D possibly TRBD2 on 5 matching bases. The CDR3 covers 15 residues. CDR1 and CDR2 (germline): SSHAT, FNYEAQ (reference sequence). The CDR3 here is CASSLGNMGSNEQFF. CDR3 DNA sequence: TGTGCTAGCAGCTTAGGGAATATGGGGAGCAATGAGCAGTTCTTC.

The chain recombines TRBV4-3 with TRBJ2-2; 7 positions agree with TRBD1. This CDR3 has 14 amino acids. V shed 0 bases and J 5 bases; nucleotides not matched to a gene: 0. Per germline, CDR1 LGHNA and CDR2 YSLEER. The CDR3 is CASSQEGQTGELFF. The CDR3 DNA reads TGCGCCAGCAGCCAAGAGGGACAGACCGGGGAGCTGTTTTTT.

The chain combines TRBV27 with TRBJ2-7, with TRBD1 matching over 9 bases. In germline, CDR1 is MNHEY, CDR2 SMNVEV (reference sequence). The CDR3 consists of 14 residues. Losses at the gene ends were 5 bases for V and 2 bases for J; bases not matched to a gene: 4. The CDR3 protein is CASSTRQGAYEQYF. CDR3 DNA: TGTGCCAGCAGTACCCGACAGGGGGCCTACGAGCAGTACTTC.

The chain uses TRBV18 and TRBJ2-1; D is unresolved. This CDR3 has 13 residues. CDR1 is KGHSH, CDR2 LQKENI, per germline. V dropped 2 bases and J dropped 8 bases, with 10 bases sitting between them. This CDR3 reads CASSPSPLDEQFF. The CDR3 bases are TGTGCCAGCTCACCATCCCCCCTCGATGAGCAGTTCTTC.

The rearrangement links TRBV7-8 to TRBJ1-2; D may be TRBD1 (5 bases). V was clipped by 3 bases and J by 5 bases, with 7 bases between them. Germline CDR1 and CDR2: SGHVS and FQNEAQ. CDR3 length equals 12 residues. For the CDR3, the DNA is TGTGCCAGCAGCTTGCAGGGATATGGCTACACCTTC. It encodes CASSLQGYGYTF.

V gene TRBV11-2 combines with J gene TRBJ1-5, with 10 nucleotides matching TRBD1. Germline loops: CDR1 SGHAT, CDR2 FQNNGV. The CDR3 runs 16 residues. V trimming: 1 base; J trimming: 7 bases; junction bases outside the gene matches: 7. The CDR3 loop reads CASSLGQGASRQPQHF. The DNA of the CDR3 is TGTGCCAGCAGCTTAGGACAGGGGGCTTCCCGACAGCCCCAGCATTTT. Looking up the rest from reference TRBV11-2 and TRBJ1-5 gives the full variable domain: EAGVAQSPRYKIIEKRQSVAFWCNPISGHATLYWYQQILGQGPKLLIQFQNNGVVDDSQLPKDRFSAERLKGVDSTLKIQPAKLEDSAVYLCASSLGQGASRQPQHFGDGTRLSIL.

This chain connects TRBV9 to TRBJ2-5, with 10 positions matching TRBD1. Trimming cost V 7 bases and J 5 bases; bases outside gene matches: 2. The CDR3 contains 12 residues. CDR1 is SGDLS and CDR2 is YYNGEE in the germline V gene. CDR3 sequence: CASGQGGETQYF. DNA of the CDR3: TGTGCCAGCGGACAGGGGGGGGAGACCCAGTACTTC.

The chain joins TRBV6-5 to TRBJ2-3, with TRBD2 matching 9 bases. Trimming at V came to 7 bases and at J to 4 bases, leaving 6 bases not matched to a gene. The CDR3 consists of 14 residues. Germline V gene sequence: CDR1 MNHEY, CDR2 SVGAGI. CDR3 bases: TGTGCCAGCAACGCGGGGGGGTGGGCAGATACGCAGTATTTT. As protein: CASNAGGWADTQYF.

This chain uses TRBV18 with TRBJ1-2; 10 bases align to TRBD1. The trim removed 1 base at V and 5 bases at J, leaving 13 bases unmatched. CDR1 is KGHSH and CDR2 is LQKENI in the germline V gene. The length of the CDR3 is 18 residues. The CDR3 DNA reads as TGTGCCAGCTCACCACAGACAAACTCCGGGACAGGGGCGTATGGCTACACCTTC. Translated, it gives CASSPQTNSGTGAYGYTF.

This chain uses TRBV6-5 with TRBJ1-1; D not resolved. V was shortened by 7 bases and J by 4 bases, with 16 bases between the two germline ends. The V gene's germline CDR1 is MNHEY and CDR2 SVGAGI. There are 14 residues in the CDR3. CDR3 bases: TGTGCCAGCACCCACATCGCGGGGTTCACTGAAGCTTTCTTT. Translating gives CASTHIAGFTEAFF.

This chain joins TRBV21-1 and TRBJ2-7; whether TRBD1, the table's D call, matches the DNA was not checked. TRBV21-1 has pseudogene status. This CDR3 is 16 amino acids long. This CDR3 is CASSKGSGQVSYEQYF. CDR3 bases: TGTGCCAGCAGCAAAGGTTCGGGACAAGTCTCCTACGAGCAGTACTTC.

The V and J genes are TRBV7-2 and TRBJ1-6; 9 bases align to TRBD1. J was trimmed by 3 bases and V by 5 bases; bases with no gene match: 14. Germline V gives CDR1 SGHTA, CDR2 FQGNSA. The CDR3 is 19 residues long. This CDR3 is CASSPRTGEFLVYNSPLHF. The CDR3 bases are TGTGCCAGCAGCCCCCGGACAGGGGAATTCCTTGTCTATAATTCACCCCTCCACTTT.

V gene TRBV19 combines with J gene TRBJ1-4; D is unclear. V lost 4 bases to trimming and J lost 3 bases, with 9 bases between them. The CDR3 is 14 amino acids. Germline lookup yields CDR1 LNHDA and CDR2 SQIVND (reference sequence). CDR3 nucleotides: TGTGCCAGTAGTAGAGGGTTTTCTAATGAAAAACTGTTTTTT. Its translation: CASSRGFSNEKLFF.

The gene calls are TRBV18 and TRBJ2-3; 8 bases are shared with TRBD2. J lost 1 base, V lost 6 bases, and 3 bases had no gene match. The germline CDR1 and CDR2 sequences are KGHSH and LQKENI. This CDR3 has 14 amino acids. Written as DNA, the CDR3 is TGTGCCAGCTCCCCAGCGGGGGGCACAGATACGCAGTATTTT. It specifies CASSPAGGTDTQYF.

The J gene is TRBJ1-3, the V gene TRBV5-1; 7 bases match TRBD1. After removal of 0 bases from V and 1 base from J, the junction contained 4 bases not matched to a gene. The germline gives CDR1 SGHRS, CDR2 YFSETQ. The CDR3 covers 16 residues. The CDR3: CASSLDRGISGNTIYF. CDR3 nucleotide sequence: TGCGCCAGCAGCTTGGACAGGGGTATTTCTGGAAACACCATATATTTT. Combining the CDR3 with reference TRBV5-1 and TRBJ1-3 gives the whole variable domain KAGVTQTPRYLIKTRGQQVTLSCSPISGHRSVSWYQQTPGQGLQFLFEYFSETQRNKGNFPGRFSGRQFSNSRSEMNVSTLELGDSALYLCASSLDRGISGNTIYFGEGSWLTVV.

The chain has TRBV30 and TRBJ2-2; D unresolved. The V end lost 7 bases, the J end lost 0 bases, and 3 bases lay between the germline ends. CDR3 length: 11 residues. Germline V lookup: CDR1 GTSNPN, CDR2 SVGIG (reference sequence). CDR3 in DNA: TGTGCCTCCGCGAACACCGGGGAGCTGTTTTTT. The encoded protein is CASANTGELFF. The full variable domain, in which reference TRBV30 and TRBJ2-2 provide the parts outside the CDR3, is SQTIHQWPATLVQPVGSPLSLECTVEGTSNPNLYWYRQAAGRGLQLLFYSVGIGQISSEVPQNLSASRPQDRQFILSSKKLLLSDSGFYLCASANTGELFFGEGSRLTVL.

This clone was picked up one time. The chain joins TRBV6-2 or TRBV6-3 to TRBJ1-1; maybe TRBD1 (6 bases). Germline V gene lookup returns CDR1 MNHEY and CDR2 SVGEGT. The ends were cut back, 3 bases at V and 3 bases at J, with 17 bases in the middle. There are 16 residues in the CDR3. The CDR3 here is CASSYRRGPVDTEAFF. The CDR3 coding sequence is TGTGCCAGCAGTTATCGGCGGGGGCCGGTCGACACTGAAGCTTTCTTT.

The gene calls are TRBV19 and TRBJ1-3; TRBD1 might be the D (5 bases). The V gene lost 4 bases and the J gene lost 2 bases, with 15 bases spanning the gap. This CDR3 has 16 amino acids. Per germline, CDR1 LNHDA and CDR2 SQIVND (reference sequence). The CDR3 spells CASSTGGLGTGNTIYF. The CDR3 DNA follows: TGTGCCAGTAGTACCGGGGGGTTAGGGACTGGAAACACCATATATTTT.